This TCR beta chain stems from a study of T-cell memory formation after mild COVID-19. CDR3 length: 12 amino acids. The germline gives CDR1 SGHVS, CDR2 FQNEAQ. V lost 5 bases to trimming and J lost 8 bases, with 10 bases between them. In TCRdb, the 5' RACE reads were re-called with MiXCR into one record per CDR3 protein. The sample holds around 150,000 distinct CDR3 sequences; around a tenth are singletons and the top ten take approximately 3.8%. This TCR was recovered from a man between 18 and 35 years old who had mild COVID-19 (a few samples of this study predate the infection). Cell type and time point are not known. The sample was PBMCs or a T cell subset sorted from them (not recorded which). The chain carries TRBV7-8 and TRBJ2-1; D is undetermined. This CDR3 reads CASSRSLHEQFF. Here the CDR3 DNA reads TGTGCCAGCAGCCGCTCTTTACATGAGCAGTTCTTC.